This T cell receptor (beta chain) stems from a study of blood T cell repertoires in COVID-19. Study information: The United States, Italy and Spain were the sources of the acute and convalescent COVID-19 samples.

Sequenced by immunoSEQ multiplex PCR; TCRdb stores in-frame clones only, minus some. The sample contains some 130,000 clones, around 86% of which appear only once. Per the germline V gene, CDR1 is LGHDT and CDR2 is YNNKEL (reference sequence). CDR3 length equals 14 residues. Trimming shortened V by 6 bases and J by 0 bases, and 9 bases separated the two germline ends. The TCR originated in a woman aged 70-85 years with COVID-19, enrolled during active disease. The source material was peripheral blood. The rearrangement links TRBV3-1 (or the pseudogene TRBV3-2) to TRBJ1-3; D is unresolved. The CDR3 DNA reads TGTGCCAGCAGACCCACCTACTCTGGAAACACCATATATTTT. Amino acid sequence: CASRPTYSGNTIYF.